The 9 T cell receptor beta chains listed next were all sequenced from one sample in a study of beta chain features in type 1 diabetes. No antigens are known for them. Broader study findings: Researchers report that Type 1 diabetes patients had moderately but significantly shorter TCRB CDR3s across all four CD4+ subsets.

TCRB transcripts that were expressed got sequenced, as all of the isolated RNA had been reverse transcribed. Assay used: immunoSEQ multiplex PCR; TCRdb lists only in-frame clones, some missing. The data show some 150,000 clones, around 13% seen once. The sample comprised central memory CD4+ T cells from blood. All receptors come from a man younger than 35 with type 1 diabetes.

The chain uses TRBV29-1 and TRBJ2-7; D unresolved. Germline CDR1 SQVTM, CDR2 ANQGSEA. Trimming pared 4 bases from V and 4 bases from J, leaving 14 bases between. This CDR3 is built from 13 residues. The CDR3 region has the DNA TGCAGCGTTGGGGCTCGGGCGCCTTACGAGCAGTACTTC. Protein sequence: CSVGARAPYEQYF.

This chain joins TRBV7-6 and TRBJ2-7; 7 positions match TRBD1. CDR1 and CDR2 from the germline V gene are SGHVS and FNYEAQ. CDR3 length equals 14 residues. V shed 5 bases, J shed 7 bases, and the junction held 11 bases outside the gene matches. The CDR3 region has the DNA TGTGCCAGCAGCCTTGGACAGGCGGCTGGTGAGCAGTACTTC. It is translated as CASSLGQAAGEQYF.

This clone was seen a few times. The J gene is TRBJ2-3, the V gene TRBV29-1, with TRBD1 matching over 8 bases. The CDR3 spans 15 residues. Germline values: CDR1 SQVTM, CDR2 ANQGSEA. After removal of 4 bases from V and 0 bases from J, the junction contained 6 bases not matched to a gene. The CDR3 region is CSVGTGPASTDTQYF. CDR3 DNA sequence: TGCAGCGTTGGGACAGGGCCTGCTAGCACAGATACGCAGTATTTT.

This clone was picked up a small number of times. V usage is TRBV6-5 and J usage is TRBJ1-1; no definite D call. V was cut by 0 bases and J by 3 bases, with 11 bases left in between. CDR1 and CDR2 from the germline V gene are MNHEY and SVGAGI. The length of the CDR3 is 15 residues. CDR3 sequence (DNA): TGTGCCAGCAGTTACTCGGGAAGGTCGGACACTGAAGCTTTCTTT. It translates to CASSYSGRSDTEAFF.

The chain uses TRBV19 and TRBJ1-2; 7 bases agree with TRBD1. CDR1 and CDR2 (germline): LNHDA, SQIVND (reference sequence). After removal of 5 bases from V and 4 bases from J, the junction contained 10 bases not matched to a gene. The CDR3 is 15 amino acids. CDR3 bases: TGTGCCAGTAGTGTCACAGGGGCGACTTTCTATGGCTACACCTTC. Translation gives CASSVTGATFYGYTF.

This clone was seen a few times. This chain uses TRBV30 with TRBJ1-2; TRBD1 might be the D (6 bases). Germline assignment: CDR1 GTSNPN and CDR2 SVGIG (reference sequence). This CDR3 contains 15 residues. V dropped 3 bases and J dropped 0 bases, with 14 bases sitting between them. The CDR3 DNA reads as TGTGCCTGGAGCCTAGTCCAGGGGACTAACTATGGCTACACCTTC. Translation: CAWSLVQGTNYGYTF.

The chain links TRBV5-1 to TRBJ1-5, with D unresolved. The CDR3 length is 15 residues. Deletions cut 0 bases from V and 0 bases from J, with 7 bases between. The germline V gene has CDR1 SGHRS and CDR2 YFSETQ. This CDR3 reads CASSLDGYSNQPQHF. CDR3 DNA sequence: TGCGCCAGCAGCTTGGATGGGTATAGCAATCAGCCCCAGCATTTT.

The genes are TRBV15 and TRBJ2-3; 7 bases map to TRBD1. V dropped 0 bases and J dropped 4; count of bases not matched to a gene: 7. Germline loops: CDR1 LNHNV, CDR2 YYDKDF (reference sequence). The CDR3 length is 16 residues. Here the CDR3 reads CATSREGDRAADTQYF. CDR3 nucleotides: TGTGCCACCAGCAGAGAAGGCGACAGGGCGGCAGATACGCAGTATTTT.

This rearrangement joins TRBV6-5 to TRBJ1-6, with D maybe TRBD1 (5 bases). The V end lost 9 bases, the J end lost 7 bases, and 16 bases lay between the germline ends. The V gene's germline CDR1 is MNHEY and CDR2 SVGAGI. This CDR3 contains 14 residues. The CDR3 DNA sequence: TGTGCCAGTTTTCCCGGACGGGGGAATTCACCCCTCCACTTT. Translated: CASFPGRGNSPLHF.